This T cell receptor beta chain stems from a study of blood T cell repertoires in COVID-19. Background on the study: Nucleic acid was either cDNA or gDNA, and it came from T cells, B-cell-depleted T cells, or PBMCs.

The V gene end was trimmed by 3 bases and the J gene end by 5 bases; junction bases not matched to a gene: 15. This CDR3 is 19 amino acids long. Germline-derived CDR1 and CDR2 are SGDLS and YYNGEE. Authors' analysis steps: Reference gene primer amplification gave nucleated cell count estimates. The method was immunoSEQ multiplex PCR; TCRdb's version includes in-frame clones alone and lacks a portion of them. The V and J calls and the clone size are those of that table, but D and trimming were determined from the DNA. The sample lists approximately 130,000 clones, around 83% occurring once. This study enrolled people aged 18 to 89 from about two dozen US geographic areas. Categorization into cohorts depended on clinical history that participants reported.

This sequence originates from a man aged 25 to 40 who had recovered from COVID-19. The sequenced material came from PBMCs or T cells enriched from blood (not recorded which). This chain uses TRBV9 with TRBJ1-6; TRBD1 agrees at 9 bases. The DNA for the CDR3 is TGTGCCAGCAGCGGAGGACAGGGGCAAGCCTATACGGATAATTCACCCCTCCACTTT. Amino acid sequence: CASSGGQGQAYTDNSPLHF.